The rows below give T cell receptor beta chains drawn from one sample of a study of human T cells and chemical hapten exposure. MiXCR, applied by TCRdb to the RACE reads, yields one record per CDR3 protein. This table holds about 200,000 distinct CDR3 sequences, 20% to 25% found once. Here the sequenced sample was whole blood, taken in connection with sensitization to the hapten diphenylcyclopropenone (DPC). The receptors derive from a woman aged 40 to 50 with alopecia areata. Some clones in this sample may be carry-over from other donors' samples. The CDR3 runs from the conserved cysteine through the conserved F or W. Each record gives: D gene, V gene, J gene, clone size, CDR3 DNA, CDR3 protein. D genes are given only for firm matches. A row's size may be missing; if present it is once, few, many or a size class.

d_call: NA
v_call: TRBV27
j_call: TRBJ2-3
clone_size: NA
cdr3_nt: TGTGCCAGCAGTTTAGCCGCAGTCGCAGATACGCAGTATTTT
cdr3_aa: CASSLAAVADTQYF

d_call: TRBD1
v_call: TRBV28
j_call: TRBJ2-3
clone_size: NA
cdr3_nt: TGTGCCAGCTTAGGGGGACAGGGGGCCGCAGATACGCAGTATTTT
cdr3_aa: CASLGGQGAADTQYF

d_call: NA
v_call: TRBV6-2/TRBV6-3
j_call: TRBJ2-2
clone_size: few
cdr3_nt: TGTGCCAGCAGTTACGGGTCGGGAGCGAGCACCGGGGAGCTGTTTTTT
cdr3_aa: CASSYGSGASTGELFF

d_call: NA
v_call: TRBV6-5
j_call: TRBJ2-7
clone_size: NA
cdr3_nt: TGTGCCAGCAGTTACTCGGTAAACGGTGCCTACGAGCAGTACTTC
cdr3_aa: CASSYSVNGAYEQYF

d_call: NA
v_call: TRBV5-1
j_call: TRBJ2-1
clone_size: few
cdr3_nt: TGCGCCAGCAGCATCGGGCCCAATGAGCAGTTCTTC
cdr3_aa: CASSIGPNEQFF

d_call: TRBD2
v_call: TRBV9
j_call: TRBJ2-1
clone_size: NA
cdr3_nt: TGTGCCAGCAGCCCCCCAGGAGCGGGAGTTTACAATGAGCAGTTCTTC
cdr3_aa: CASSPPGAGVYNEQFF

d_call: NA
v_call: TRBV11-2
j_call: TRBJ2-5
clone_size: NA
cdr3_nt: TGTGCCAGCAGCTTAGGCGCGGTGGAGACCCAGTACTTC
cdr3_aa: CASSLGAVETQYF

d_call: NA
v_call: TRBV4-3
j_call: TRBJ1-5
clone_size: NA
cdr3_nt: TGCGCCAGCAGCCAAGATATGGGAGGGGCCCAGCATTTT
cdr3_aa: CASSQDMGGAQHF

d_call: NA
v_call: TRBV20-1
j_call: TRBJ1-2
clone_size: NA
cdr3_nt: TGCAGTGCTAAAGGGATCTATGGCTACAACTTC
cdr3_aa: CSAKGIYGYNF

d_call: TRBD1
v_call: TRBV9
j_call: TRBJ2-7
clone_size: NA
cdr3_nt: TGTGCCAGCAGCGCAGGGGGCTCCAGCTCCTACGAGCAGTACTTC
cdr3_aa: CASSAGGSSSYEQYF

d_call: NA
v_call: TRBV28
j_call: TRBJ2-7
clone_size: NA
cdr3_nt: TGTGCCAGCAGTCCCTTCGGCCGTCTCTCCTACGAGCAGTACTTC
cdr3_aa: CASSPFGRLSYEQYF

d_call: NA
v_call: TRBV15
j_call: TRBJ1-2
clone_size: NA
cdr3_nt: TGTGCCACCAGCAGAGATCACGCGTTGGGTGGCTACACCTTC
cdr3_aa: CATSRDHALGGYTF

d_call: NA
v_call: TRBV3-1
j_call: TRBJ1-1
clone_size: NA
cdr3_nt: TGTGCCAGCAGCCCCTCGACCGGGGCCACTGAAGCTTTCTTT
cdr3_aa: CASSPSTGATEAFF

d_call: TRBD1
v_call: TRBV6-1
j_call: TRBJ2-5
clone_size: few
cdr3_nt: TGTGCCAGCAGTGCGGCAGGGGGCCGCGAGACCCAGTACTTC
cdr3_aa: CASSAAGGRETQYF

d_call: NA
v_call: TRBV29-1
j_call: TRBJ2-1
clone_size: NA
cdr3_nt: TGCAGCGGGAGGGGGGGACAGCAATACAATGAGCAGTTCTTC
cdr3_aa: CSGRGGQQYNEQFF